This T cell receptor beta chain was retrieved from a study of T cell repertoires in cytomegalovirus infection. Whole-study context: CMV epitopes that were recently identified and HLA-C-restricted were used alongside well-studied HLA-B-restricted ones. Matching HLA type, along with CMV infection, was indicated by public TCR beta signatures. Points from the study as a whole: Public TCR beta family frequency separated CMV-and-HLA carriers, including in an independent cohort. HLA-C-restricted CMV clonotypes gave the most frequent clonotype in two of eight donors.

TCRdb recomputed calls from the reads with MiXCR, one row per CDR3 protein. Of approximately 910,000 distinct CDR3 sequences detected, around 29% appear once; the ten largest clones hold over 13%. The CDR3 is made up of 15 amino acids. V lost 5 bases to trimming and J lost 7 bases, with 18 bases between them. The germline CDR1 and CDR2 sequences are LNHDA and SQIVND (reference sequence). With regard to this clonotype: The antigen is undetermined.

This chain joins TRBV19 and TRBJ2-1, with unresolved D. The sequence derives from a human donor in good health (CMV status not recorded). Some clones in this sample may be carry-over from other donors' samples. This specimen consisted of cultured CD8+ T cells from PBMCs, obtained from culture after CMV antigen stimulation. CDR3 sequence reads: CASSSLREAGNEQFF. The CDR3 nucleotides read TGTGCCAGTAGTTCCCTCCGTGAGGCCGGTAATGAGCAGTTCTTC.